The clone carrying this T cell receptor (beta chain) counts as medium-sized. The data belong to a study of T and B cells in COVID-19 patients. At the level of the study: Peripheral blood came from COVID-19 patients with active infection or after recovery.

Blood genomic DNA input for TRB amplification was 250-500 ng. The CDR3 has 14 residues. The germline CDR1 and CDR2 sequences are MNHNY and SVGAGI (reference sequence). Trimming took 4 bases from V and 3 from J, leaving 12 bases between them. Multiplex PCR with BIOMED2 TRB-A/B primer pools amplified TRB rearrangements. TCRdb re-derived calls from the multiplex PCR reads in MiXCR, one entry per CDR3 protein. The sample has about 8,000 distinct CDR3 sequences, about 28% seen once; the top ten hold roughly 5%. The source is a human donor who had recovered from COVID-19. Specimen: blood. The genes are TRBV6-6 and TRBJ2-5; TRBD1 might be the D (6 bases). CDR3 in amino acids: CASSSGDRKETQYF. The CDR3 DNA follows: TGTGCCAGCAGTTCAGGGGACCGAAAAGAGACCCAGTACTTC.